This T cell receptor (beta chain) emerged from a study of T cell responses to AZD1222 COVID-19 vaccine. Whole-study findings and limits: Possibly, clonal diversity was underestimated; donors were largely white British and included more females. An increase in Spike-specific TCR breadth and depth was observed after two AZD1222 doses. Baseline antibody screening turned up just six or seven seropositive AZD1222 recipients.

Assay used: immunoSEQ multiplex PCR; TCRdb lists only in-frame clones, some missing. The sample records approximately 100,000 clones, about 90% being singletons. As for this clone: The antigen is not known.

The V segment lost 9 bases and the J segment 6 bases; nucleotides outside the gene matches: 10. The CDR3 totals 14 residues. Looked up from germline, CDR1 is MNHEY and CDR2 is SVGAGI. The TCR was taken from an adult in good health. The source was peripheral blood, collected on day 0 of AZD1222 vaccination. V and J are TRBV6-5 and TRBJ1-3; 8 nucleotides agree with TRBD1. In nucleotides, the CDR3 is TGTGCCAGTCGGACAGGGCTTAGTGCAAACACCATATATTTT. Protein: CASRTGLSANTIYF.